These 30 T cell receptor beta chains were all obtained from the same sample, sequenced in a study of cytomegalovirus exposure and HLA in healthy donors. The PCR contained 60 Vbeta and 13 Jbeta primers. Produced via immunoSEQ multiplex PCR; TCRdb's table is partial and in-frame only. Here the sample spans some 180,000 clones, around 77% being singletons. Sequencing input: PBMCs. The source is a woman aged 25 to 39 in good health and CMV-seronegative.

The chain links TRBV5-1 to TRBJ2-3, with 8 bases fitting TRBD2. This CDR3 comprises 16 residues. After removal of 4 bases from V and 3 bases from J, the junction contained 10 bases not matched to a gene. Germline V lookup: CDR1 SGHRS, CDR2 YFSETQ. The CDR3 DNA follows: TGCGCCAGCAGCCCGGGGGCGGGGGGCGCGACAGATACGCAGTATTTT. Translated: CASSPGAGGATDTQYF. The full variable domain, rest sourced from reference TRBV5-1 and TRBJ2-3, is KAGVTQTPRYLIKTRGQQVTLSCSPISGHRSVSWYQQTPGQGLQFLFEYFSETQRNKGNFPGRFSGRQFSNSRSEMNVSTLELGDSALYLCASSPGAGGATDTQYFGPGTRLTVL.

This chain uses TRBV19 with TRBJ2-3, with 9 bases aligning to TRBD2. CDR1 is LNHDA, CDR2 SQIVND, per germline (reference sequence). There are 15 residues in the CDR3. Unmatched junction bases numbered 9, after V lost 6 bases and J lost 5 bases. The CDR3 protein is CASSLSGGFRDTQYF. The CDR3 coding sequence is TGTGCCAGTAGCCTAAGCGGGGGGTTTAGAGATACGCAGTATTTT.

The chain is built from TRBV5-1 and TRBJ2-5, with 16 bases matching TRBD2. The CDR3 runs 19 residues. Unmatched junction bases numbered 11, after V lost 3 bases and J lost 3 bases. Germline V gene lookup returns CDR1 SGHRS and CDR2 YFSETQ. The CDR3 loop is CASSWGGLAGGPYEETQYF. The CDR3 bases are TGCGCCAGCAGCTGGGGGGGACTAGCGGGAGGGCCTTACGAAGAGACCCAGTACTTC. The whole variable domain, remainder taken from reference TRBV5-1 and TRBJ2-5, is KAGVTQTPRYLIKTRGQQVTLSCSPISGHRSVSWYQQTPGQGLQFLFEYFSETQRNKGNFPGRFSGRQFSNSRSEMNVSTLELGDSALYLCASSWGGLAGGPYEETQYFGPGTRLLVL.

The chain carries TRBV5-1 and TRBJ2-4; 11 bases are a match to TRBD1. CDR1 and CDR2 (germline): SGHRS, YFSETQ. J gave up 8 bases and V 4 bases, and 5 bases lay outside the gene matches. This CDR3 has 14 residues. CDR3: CASSTGQGADIQYF. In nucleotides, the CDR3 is TGCGCCAGCAGCACCGGACAGGGGGCAGACATTCAGTACTTC.

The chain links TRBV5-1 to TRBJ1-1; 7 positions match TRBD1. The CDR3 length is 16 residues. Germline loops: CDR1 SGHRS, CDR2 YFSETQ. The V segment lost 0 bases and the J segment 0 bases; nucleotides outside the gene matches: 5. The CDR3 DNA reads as TGCGCCAGCAGCTTGGGTAGGGGGCCGCTGAACACTGAAGCTTTCTTT. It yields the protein CASSLGRGPLNTEAFF.

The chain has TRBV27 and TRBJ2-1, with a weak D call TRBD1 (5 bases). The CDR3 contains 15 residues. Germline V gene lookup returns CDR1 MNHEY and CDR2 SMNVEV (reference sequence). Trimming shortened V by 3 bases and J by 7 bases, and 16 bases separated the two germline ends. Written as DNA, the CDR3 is TGTGCCAGCAGTTTGTCTCCAGGGAATTGGAATGAGCAGTTCTTC. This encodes CASSLSPGNWNEQFF.

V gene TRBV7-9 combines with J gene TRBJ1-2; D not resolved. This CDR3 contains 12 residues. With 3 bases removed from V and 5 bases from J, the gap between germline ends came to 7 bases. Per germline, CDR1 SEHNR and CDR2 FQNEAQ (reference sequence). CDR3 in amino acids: CASSFQNYGYTF. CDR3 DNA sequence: TGTGCCAGCAGCTTCCAAAATTATGGCTACACCTTC.

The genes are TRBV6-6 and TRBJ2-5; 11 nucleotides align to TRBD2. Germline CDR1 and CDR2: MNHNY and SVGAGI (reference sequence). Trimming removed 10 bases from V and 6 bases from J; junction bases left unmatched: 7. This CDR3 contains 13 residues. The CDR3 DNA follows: TGTGCCACCATAGCGGGAGGGCTGAAGACCCAGTACTTC. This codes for CATIAGGLKTQYF.

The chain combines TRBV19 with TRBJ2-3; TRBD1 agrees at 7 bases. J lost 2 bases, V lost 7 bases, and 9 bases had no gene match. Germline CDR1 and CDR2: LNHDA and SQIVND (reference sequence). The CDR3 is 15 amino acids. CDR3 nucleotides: TGTGCCAGTAAGCCCTGGGACAGAGACACAGATACGCAGTATTTT. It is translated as CASKPWDRDTDTQYF.

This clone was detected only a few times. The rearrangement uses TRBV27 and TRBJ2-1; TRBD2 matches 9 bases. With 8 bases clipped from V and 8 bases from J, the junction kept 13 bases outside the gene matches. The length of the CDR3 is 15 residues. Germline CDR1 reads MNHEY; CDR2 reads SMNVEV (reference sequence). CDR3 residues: CASHGPPGLAYEQFF. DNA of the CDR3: TGTGCCAGCCATGGACCTCCGGGACTAGCCTATGAGCAGTTCTTC.

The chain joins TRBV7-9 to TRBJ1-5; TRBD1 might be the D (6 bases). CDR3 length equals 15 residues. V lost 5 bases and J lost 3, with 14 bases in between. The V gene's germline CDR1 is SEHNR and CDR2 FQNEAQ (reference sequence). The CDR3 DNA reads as TGTGCCAGCAGCCGTTCGGGACAAAACAATCAGCCCCAGCATTTT. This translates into CASSRSGQNNQPQHF.

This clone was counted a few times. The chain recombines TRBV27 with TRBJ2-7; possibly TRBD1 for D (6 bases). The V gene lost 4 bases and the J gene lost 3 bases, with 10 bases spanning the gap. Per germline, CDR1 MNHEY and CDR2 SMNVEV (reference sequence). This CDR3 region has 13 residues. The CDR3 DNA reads TGTGCCAGCAGTTCCGAGGACAGCTACGAGCAGTACTTC. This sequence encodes CASSSEDSYEQYF.

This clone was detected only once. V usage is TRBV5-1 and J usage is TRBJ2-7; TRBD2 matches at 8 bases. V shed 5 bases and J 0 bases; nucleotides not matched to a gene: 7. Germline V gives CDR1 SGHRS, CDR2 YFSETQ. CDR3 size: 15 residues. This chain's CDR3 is CASRDYSGNSYEQYF. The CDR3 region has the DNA TGCGCCAGCAGGGACTATAGCGGGAACTCCTACGAGCAGTACTTC. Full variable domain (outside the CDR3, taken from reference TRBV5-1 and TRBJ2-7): KAGVTQTPRYLIKTRGQQVTLSCSPISGHRSVSWYQQTPGQGLQFLFEYFSETQRNKGNFPGRFSGRQFSNSRSEMNVSTLELGDSALYLCASRDYSGNSYEQYFGPGTRLTVT.

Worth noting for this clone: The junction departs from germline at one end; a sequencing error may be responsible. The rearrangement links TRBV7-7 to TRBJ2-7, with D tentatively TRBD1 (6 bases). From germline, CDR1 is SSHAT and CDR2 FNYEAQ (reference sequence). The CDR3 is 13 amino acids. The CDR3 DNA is TGTGCTAGCAGCTTACAGGGTGGCGACGAGCAGTACTTC. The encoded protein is CASSLQGGDEQYF.

The CDR3: CASSLTQGPNYEQYF. The CDR3, as DNA: TGTGCCAGCAGCTTGACACAGGGTCCCAACTACGAGCAGTACTTC. The genes are TRBV7-8 and TRBJ2-7; a possible D gene is TRBD1 (6 bases). The CDR3 has 15 residues. In germline, CDR1 is SGHVS, CDR2 FQNEAQ. V lost 3 bases and J 3 bases, leaving 15 bases between the germline ends.

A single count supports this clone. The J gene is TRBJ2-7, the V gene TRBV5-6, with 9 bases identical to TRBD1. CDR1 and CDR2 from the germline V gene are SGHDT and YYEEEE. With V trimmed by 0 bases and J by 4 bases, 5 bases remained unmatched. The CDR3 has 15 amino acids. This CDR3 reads CASSLEGQGDYEQYF. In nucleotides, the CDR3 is TGTGCCAGCAGCTTGGAGGGACAGGGTGATTACGAGCAGTACTTC.

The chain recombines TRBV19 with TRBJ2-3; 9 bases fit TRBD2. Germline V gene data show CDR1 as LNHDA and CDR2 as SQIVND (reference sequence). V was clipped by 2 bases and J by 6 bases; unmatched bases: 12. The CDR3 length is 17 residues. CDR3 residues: CASSIKGRRGGIDTQYF. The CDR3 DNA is TGTGCCAGTAGTATAAAAGGGCGGCGGGGGGGCATCGATACGCAGTATTTT.

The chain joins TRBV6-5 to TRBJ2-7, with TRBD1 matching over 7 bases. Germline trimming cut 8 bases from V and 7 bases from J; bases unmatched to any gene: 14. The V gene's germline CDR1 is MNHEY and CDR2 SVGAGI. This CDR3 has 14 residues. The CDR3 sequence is CASAATGPFGEQYF. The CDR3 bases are TGTGCCAGCGCAGCGACAGGGCCCTTCGGGGAGCAGTACTTC.

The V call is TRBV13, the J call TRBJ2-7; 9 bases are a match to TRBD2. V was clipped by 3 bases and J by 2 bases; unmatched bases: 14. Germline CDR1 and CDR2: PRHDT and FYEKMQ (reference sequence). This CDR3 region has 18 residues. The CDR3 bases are TGTGCCAGCAGCTTGATTGCAGGGTTTAGCGGGAGCGCCTACGAGCAGTACTTC. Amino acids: CASSLIAGFSGSAYEQYF.

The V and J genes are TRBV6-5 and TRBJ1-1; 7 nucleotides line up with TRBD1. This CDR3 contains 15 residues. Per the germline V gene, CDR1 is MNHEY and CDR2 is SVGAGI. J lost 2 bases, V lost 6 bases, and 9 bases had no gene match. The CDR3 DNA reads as TGTGCCAGCAGCCCGAAGACAGGGATAAACACTGAAGCTTTCTTT. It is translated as CASSPKTGINTEAFF.

CDR3 sequence: CASSDSPYEQYF. DNA for the CDR3: TGTGCCAGCAGCGACAGCCCCTACGAGCAGTACTTC. The J gene is TRBJ2-5, the V gene TRBV14, with D perhaps TRBD1 (5 bases). The J call may be faulty, since TRBJ2-7 better matches the DNA end. This CDR3 is 12 amino acids long. CDR1 is SGHDN and CDR2 is FVKESK in the germline V gene.

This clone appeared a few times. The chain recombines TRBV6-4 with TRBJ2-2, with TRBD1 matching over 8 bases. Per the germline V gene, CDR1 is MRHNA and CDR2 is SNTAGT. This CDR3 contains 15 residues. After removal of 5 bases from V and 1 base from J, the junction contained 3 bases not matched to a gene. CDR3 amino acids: CASSPGTGNTGELFF. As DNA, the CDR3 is TGTGCCAGCAGTCCCGGGACAGGGAACACCGGGGAGCTGTTTTTT.

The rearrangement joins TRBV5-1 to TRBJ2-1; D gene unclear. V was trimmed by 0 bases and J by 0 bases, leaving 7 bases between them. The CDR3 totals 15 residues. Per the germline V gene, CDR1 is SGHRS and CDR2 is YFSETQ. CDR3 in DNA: TGCGCCAGCAGCTTGGCGGTGAGCTCCTACAATGAGCAGTTCTTC. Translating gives CASSLAVSSYNEQFF.

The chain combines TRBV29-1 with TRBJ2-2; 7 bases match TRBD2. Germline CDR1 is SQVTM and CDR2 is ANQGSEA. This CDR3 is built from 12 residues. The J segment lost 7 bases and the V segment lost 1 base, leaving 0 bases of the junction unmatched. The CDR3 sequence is CSVEGEGGELFF. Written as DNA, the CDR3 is TGCAGCGTTGAAGGGGAGGGCGGGGAGCTGTTTTTT.

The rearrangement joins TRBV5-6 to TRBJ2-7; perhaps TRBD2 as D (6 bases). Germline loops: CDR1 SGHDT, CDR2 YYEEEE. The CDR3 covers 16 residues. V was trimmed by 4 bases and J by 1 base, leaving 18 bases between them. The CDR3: CASSPLGTAGSYEQYF. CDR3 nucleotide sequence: TGTGCCAGCAGCCCCCTAGGCACGGCGGGATCCTACGAGCAGTACTTC.

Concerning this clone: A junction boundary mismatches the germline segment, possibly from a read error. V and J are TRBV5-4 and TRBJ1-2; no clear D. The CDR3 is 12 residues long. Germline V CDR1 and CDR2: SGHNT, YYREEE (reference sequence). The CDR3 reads CASSLVPAGYPF. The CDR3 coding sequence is TGTGCCAGCAGCTTGGTGCCTGCGGGCTACCCCTTC.

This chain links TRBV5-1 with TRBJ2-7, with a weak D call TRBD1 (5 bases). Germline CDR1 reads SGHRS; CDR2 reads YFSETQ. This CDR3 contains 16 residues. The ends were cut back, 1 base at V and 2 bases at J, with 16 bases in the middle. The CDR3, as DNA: TGCGCCAGCAGCTTGCCGCGGACATCTAACGCCTACGAGCAGTACTTC. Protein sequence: CASSLPRTSNAYEQYF.

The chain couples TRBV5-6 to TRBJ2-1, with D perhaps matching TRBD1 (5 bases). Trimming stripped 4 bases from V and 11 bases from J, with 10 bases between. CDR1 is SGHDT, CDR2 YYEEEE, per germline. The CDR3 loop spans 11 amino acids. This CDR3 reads CASSHDSQQFF. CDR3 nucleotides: TGTGCCAGCAGCCACGACAGCCAGCAGTTCTTC.

This CDR3 reads CASSAGTPYGLYF. In nucleotides, the CDR3 is TGTGCCAGCAGCGCAGGGACACCTTATGGGCTGTACTTC. The chain has TRBV5-6 and TRBJ2-5; possibly TRBD1 for D (6 bases). The CDR3 has 13 amino acids. The V end lost 4 bases, the J end lost 13 bases, and 20 bases lay between the germline ends. CDR1 SGHDT and CDR2 YYEEEE come from the germline V gene.

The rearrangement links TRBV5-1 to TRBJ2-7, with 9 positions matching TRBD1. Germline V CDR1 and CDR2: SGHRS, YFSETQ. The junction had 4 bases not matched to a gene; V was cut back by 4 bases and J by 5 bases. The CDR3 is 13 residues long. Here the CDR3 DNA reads TGCGCCAGCAGCCCGGGACAGGGACACGAGCAGTACTTC. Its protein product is CASSPGQGHEQYF.